These 15 T cell receptor beta chains were sequenced from one sample in a study of shared clonotypes between healthy human individuals. Produced via immunoSEQ multiplex PCR; TCRdb's table is partial and in-frame only. The sample lists roughly 1,100,000 clones, roughly 70% occurring once. Sequences were obtained from memory CD4+ T cells sorted from blood. Subset described: CD45RA-negative fraction. These receptors originate from a man in his late teens or twenties in good health.

To note about this clone: Additional DNA sequences in this sample encode the identical CDR3. DNA for the CDR3: TGTGCCAGCTCACCACGCGGTGATACTAATGAAAAACTGTTTTTT. Translated, it gives CASSPRGDTNEKLFF. The rearrangement joins TRBV18 to TRBJ1-4; D is uncertain. V was shortened by 1 base and J by 2 bases, with 8 bases between the two germline ends. The CDR3 spans 15 residues. The germline CDR1 and CDR2 sequences are KGHSH and LQKENI.

The chain carries TRBV7-2 and TRBJ2-7; a possible D gene is TRBD1 (7 bases). From germline, CDR1 is SGHTA and CDR2 FQGNSA. Trimming removed 5 bases at V and 9 bases at J, with 23 bases between. This CDR3 contains 15 residues. The CDR3 sequence: CASSPGGDRAHVQYF. Written as DNA, the CDR3 is TGTGCCAGCAGCCCCGGGGGCGACAGGGCCCACGTGCAGTACTTC.

For this clone: The sample holds other DNA sequences that translate to the same CDR3. The genes are TRBV5-4 and TRBJ1-2; TRBD1 is a possible D gene (6 bases). CDR3 length equals 13 residues. Per the germline V gene, CDR1 is SGHNT and CDR2 is YYREEE (reference sequence). The V and J ends lost 4 bases and 1 base respectively, with 8 bases between them. CDR3 sequence reads: CASSLDSNYGYTF. The CDR3 region has the DNA TGTGCCAGCAGCCTGGACAGTAACTATGGCTACACCTTC.

V usage is TRBV7-2 and J usage is TRBJ2-5, with 9 bases that match TRBD1. The CDR3 loop spans 15 amino acids. The J segment lost 4 bases and the V segment lost 3 bases, leaving 6 bases of the junction unmatched. Per germline, CDR1 SGHTA and CDR2 FQGNSA. The CDR3 nucleotides read TGTGCCAGCAGCTTCAACAGGGGGCAGGGAGAGACCCAGTACTTC. Translated: CASSFNRGQGETQYF.

The chain uses TRBV10-3 and TRBJ2-5; 10 bases agree with TRBD1. Trimming cost V 11 bases and J 5 bases; bases outside gene matches: 8. The germline gives CDR1 ENHRY, CDR2 SYGVKD. There are 13 residues in the CDR3. Here the CDR3 reads CAPGTGVSETQYF. In DNA form, the CDR3 reads TGTGCCCCCGGGACAGGGGTTTCGGAGACCCAGTACTTC.

The rearrangement joins TRBV9 to TRBJ2-5; 8 bases line up with TRBD1. Per germline, CDR1 SGDLS and CDR2 YYNGEE. V trimming: 2 bases; J trimming: 1 base; junction bases outside the gene matches: 4. The CDR3 has 15 residues. The CDR3 coding sequence is TGTGCCAGCAGCGTCAGGGGGCATTCCCAAGAGACCCAGTACTTC. Its protein product is CASSVRGHSQETQYF.

This clone has a handful of counts. The CDR3 sequence: CASTESFEQYF. The CDR3 DNA follows: TGTGCCAGCACCGAAAGTTTTGAGCAGTACTTC. V is TRBV6-1 and J is TRBJ2-5, with D hard to call. The V gene's germline CDR1 is MNHNS and CDR2 SASEGT. The CDR3 contains 11 residues. V lost 7 bases to trimming and J lost 11 bases, with 14 bases between them.

This clone was detected only once. The chain employs TRBV5-5 and TRBJ1-4; D might be TRBD1 (5 bases). This CDR3 is 17 amino acids long. Between the trimmed V and J ends, which lost 4 bases and 3 bases, there was a span of 19 bases. The V gene's germline CDR1 is SGHKS and CDR2 YYEKEE (reference sequence). CDR3 region: CASSPDGAVRANEKLFF. In DNA form, the CDR3 reads TGTGCCAGCAGCCCTGATGGGGCAGTCCGGGCTAATGAAAAACTGTTTTTT.

This clone came up a few times. The rearrangement links TRBV30 to TRBJ1-5; 7 bases align to TRBD1. The CDR3 runs to 13 residues. The junction had 8 bases not matched to a gene; V was cut back by 0 bases and J by 12 bases. Germline CDR1 GTSNPN, CDR2 SVGIG (reference sequence). CDR3 DNA sequence: TGTGCCTGGAGTGTAAGACAGGGAGGACGCCAGCATTTT. Its protein product is CAWSVRQGGRQHF.

The rearrangement joins TRBV6-1 to TRBJ2-7; D might be TRBD1 (6 bases). The V gene's germline CDR1 is MNHNS and CDR2 SASEGT. There are 13 residues in the CDR3. V was clipped by 5 bases and J by 4 bases, with 12 bases between them. DNA for the CDR3: TGTGCCAGCAGTACAGGGTTAAAGTACGAGCAGTACTTC. Translated, it gives CASSTGLKYEQYF.

V and J are TRBV12-5 and TRBJ1-2; D is unresolved. The CDR3 spans 13 residues. Germline V gene data show CDR1 as LGHNT and CDR2 as FRNRAP. Trimming cost V 5 bases and J 5 bases, with 12 bases left between them. The CDR3 DNA is TGTGCTAGTGGTACCGGGCTCTCGTATGGCTACACCTTC. Protein: CASGTGLSYGYTF.

The chain combines TRBV9 with TRBJ2-4, with a tentative D call TRBD1 (6 bases). The V end lost 4 bases, the J end lost 1 base, and 9 bases lay between the germline ends. CDR1 and CDR2 (germline): SGDLS, YYNGEE. The CDR3 consists of 14 residues. CDR3 DNA: TGTGCCAGCAGCCCTACAGGGGCCAAAAACATTCAGTACTTC. Translation: CASSPTGAKNIQYF.

With respect to this clone: At one of its ends the junction is not consistent with the germline gene, which may arise from a read error. The rearrangement uses TRBV7-7 and TRBJ2-7, with 7 nucleotides matching TRBD2. This CDR3 has 15 amino acids. Germline assignment: CDR1 SSHAT and CDR2 FNYEAQ (reference sequence). The CDR3 DNA reads as TGTGCTAGCATTCCCCCCCTAGCGGCTTCCTACGAGCAGTACTTC. Translation: CASIPPLAASYEQYF.

The CDR3 region is CATAISSPGELFF. The CDR3 DNA reads TGTGCCACAGCCATATCGAGTCCCGGGGAGCTGTTTTTT. The V gene is TRBV11-2, the J gene TRBJ2-2, with unresolved D. From germline, CDR1 is SGHAT and CDR2 FQNNGV. The CDR3 covers 13 residues. V dropped 10 bases and J dropped 6 bases, with 15 bases sitting between them.

This clone was observed many times. The gene calls are TRBV19 and TRBJ2-7; possibly TRBD2 for D (5 bases). This CDR3 has 14 amino acids. Trimming left V 6 bases short and J 7 bases short, with 19 bases between. Germline V gene lookup returns CDR1 LNHDA and CDR2 SQIVND (reference sequence). The CDR3 loop is CASRAGPNSGEQYF. In DNA, the CDR3 is TGTGCCAGTAGGGCAGGCCCTAATTCGGGGGAGCAGTACTTC.